Sequencing of this T cell receptor beta chain was carried out in a study of cytotoxic CD8 clonotypes in ibrutinib-treated CLL. Overall study: Outcomes included 24 partial and 2 complete responses; after median 68 months, around 15 stayed remitted and 12 progressed.

Study-level findings and limits: Exceeding age-matched healthy donors, baseline clonality also tracked the counts of circulating CD8+ T cells.

V lost 1 base and J lost 2, with 4 bases in between. In germline, CDR1 is SGHAT, CDR2 FQNNGV. The CDR3 contains 13 residues. The data were produced by immunoSEQ multiplex PCR, yet TCRdb's version contains in-frame clones alone and is incomplete. The table shows over 120,000 clones, with about 79% occurring only once. Comments on this clone: Its antigen is still unknown.

The receptor was derived from a human donor with chronic lymphocytic leukemia. This sample comprised PBMCs, obtained after 12 months of ibrutinib treatment. This chain connects TRBV11-2 to TRBJ2-3; no reliable D call. The CDR3 bases are TGTGCCAGCAGCTTAGCATTCACAGATACGCAGTATTTT. Protein product: CASSLAFTDTQYF.